This T cell receptor beta chain comes out of a study of human T cells and chemical hapten exposure. Study-wide points: TCRs whose frequency exceeded 1 in 1000 remained the same following DPC sensitization. The presence of alopecia in the donors means their immune response may differ from healthy people's.

This CDR3 has 16 residues. J gave up 4 bases and V 1 base, and 6 bases lay outside the gene matches. The V gene's germline CDR1 is SGHTA and CDR2 FQGNSA. Turning to this clonotype: The antigen is undetermined.

Indicated time point: patch test 3, about 24 weeks after DPC sensitization. Treatment described: therapeutic diphenylcyclopropenone sensitization with weekly scalp DPC. Non-pregnant alopecia patients aged 18 to 70, suitable for DPC therapy. One entry per CDR3 protein, called by TCRdb with MiXCR from the RACE reads. The data hold about 160,000 distinct CDR3 sequences, with about a quarter observed a single time. This specimen consisted of whole blood, obtained in connection with sensitization to the hapten diphenylcyclopropenone (DPC). The chain uses TRBV7-2 and TRBJ2-7; TRBD2 aligns across 11 bases. The TCR sequence derives from a woman aged 18-29 years with alopecia areata. Some clones in this sample may be carry-over from other donors' samples. Here the CDR3 DNA reads TGTGCCAGCAGCTTAGGTACTAGCGGGAGAGGATACGAGCAGTACTTC. Translating gives CASSLGTSGRGYEQYF.